This T cell receptor (beta chain) stems from a study of blood T cell repertoires in COVID-19. Study context: Samples representing acute and convalescent COVID-19 were sourced from the United States, Italy and Spain. PBMCs, B-cell-depleted T cells, or T cells provided the cDNA or gDNA that made up the material.

Per the original methods: Amplified reference gene primers provided the basis for estimating nucleated cell counts. This table comes from immunoSEQ multiplex PCR, and its TCRdb copy is limited to in-frame clones, with some not included. V and J calls and clone size come straight from that table; D and trimming were deduced from the DNA. Of tens of thousands of clones in the sample, roughly 84% were seen once. The TCR originated in a man at least 80 years old with acute or convalescent COVID-19. The specimen was peripheral blood.

CDR3 sequence reads: CAWRRRGTRETQYF. CDR3 nucleotide sequence: TGTGCCTGGAGAAGGCGGGGGACGCGCGAGACCCAGTACTTC. The J gene is TRBJ2-5, the V gene TRBV30; TRBD2 agrees at 7 bases. Trimming removed 3 bases from V and 5 bases from J; junction bases left unmatched: 9. The CDR3 spans 14 residues. The germline V gene encodes CDR1 GTSNPN and CDR2 SVGIG (reference sequence).